This is a list of T cell receptor beta chains from one sample in a study of patients and donors after allogeneic stem cell transplantation. Using its own MiXCR run on the RT-PCR reads, TCRdb lists one record per CDR3 protein. The repertoire holds roughly 200,000 distinct CDR3 sequences, with roughly two fifths as singletons. Sequencing was performed on blood, either unsorted or a sorted T cell fraction (not recorded which). The receptor set was obtained from a human donor who was either an allogeneic HSCT recipient or a stem cell or donor lymphocyte infusion donor (not recorded which). It is not recorded whose cells these are; they may come from a transplant donor. Each CDR3 is given with its conserved first and last residue. The D gene is left open where the match is weak. Some rows have no size entry. The others give once, few or many, or a class for an expanded clone.

clone size,V gene,D gene,J gene,CDR3 DNA,CDR3 protein
-,TRBV10-3,-,TRBJ1-4,TGTGCCATCAGTGAATTCCAGGGAGGAAAAGAAAAACTGTTTTTT,CAISEFQGGKEKLFF
few,TRBV27,-,TRBJ1-2,TGTGCCAGCAGTGAACGCCAGGGGTTGGGCTACACCTTC,CASSERQGLGYTF
-,TRBV7-9,-,TRBJ2-2,TGTGCCAGCAGCTATAATCATGGGGCCGGGGAGCTGTTTTTT,CASSYNHGAGELFF
few,TRBV12-3/TRBV12-4,-,TRBJ1-2,TGTGCCAGCAGTAAGACAGGTCGGGATGGCTACACCTTC,CASSKTGRDGYTF
few,TRBV5-1,-,TRBJ2-2,TGCGCCAGCAGCTTGGTCAGCGACCCGAACACCGGGGAGCTGTTTTTT,CASSLVSDPNTGELFF
few,TRBV20-1,-,TRBJ1-3,TGCAGTGCTAGAGATCTGAAGCAGGGATTAGATGGAAACACCATATATTTT,CSARDLKQGLDGNTIYF
many,TRBV25-1,TRBD1,TRBJ2-7,TGTGCCAGCAGCCTAAGCGCAGGGGGTAAGAATTACGAGCAGTACTTC,CASSLSAGGKNYEQYF
few,TRBV9,-,TRBJ1-5,TGTGCCAGCAGCGTAGGCCAGGGGCTGGATCAGCCCCAGCATTTT,CASSVGQGLDQPQHF
-,TRBV21-1,-,TRBJ2-3,TGTGCCAGCAGCGATGCACCAGCGGGGGGGCGGGGAGATACGCAGTATTTT,CASSDAPAGGRGDTQYF
few,TRBV27,-,TRBJ1-1,TGTGCCAGCAGTTCCAGCGAGGTGGCTGAAGCTTTCTTT,CASSSSEVAEAFF
few,TRBV3-1,-,TRBJ2-7,TGTGCCAGCAGCCCCGGGGACTACGAGCAGTACTTC,CASSPGDYEQYF
few,TRBV12-3/TRBV12-4,-,TRBJ1-6,TGTGCCAGCAGTTCCCCGGGGAATTCACCCCTCCACTTT,CASSSPGNSPLHF
-,TRBV9,-,TRBJ1-5,TGTGCCAGCAGCGTTACAGAGAGCAATCAGCCCCAGCATTTT,CASSVTESNQPQHF
-,TRBV12-3/TRBV12-4,-,TRBJ1-1,TGTGCCAGCAGTCCACCGGGGGGAGGGGCTTTCTTT,CASSPPGGGAFF
-,TRBV29-1,-,TRBJ1-2,TGCAGCGTTGAAGAAACGACACTAAGTAGGGGGTACGGCTACACCTTC,CSVEETTLSRGYGYTF
few,TRBV20-1,-,TRBJ1-3,TGCAGTGCTAGAGTCCCCACCTCTGGAAACACCATATATTTT,CSARVPTSGNTIYF
few,TRBV11-2,-,TRBJ1-6,TGTGCCAGCAGCTTAGAGAGTGTAGTCAATTCACCCCTCCACTTT,CASSLESVVNSPLHF
few,TRBV6-5,-,TRBJ1-5,TGTGCCAGCAGTGGACACCTCGGGGGCAATGAGGCCCAGCATTTT,CASSGHLGGNEAQHF
few,TRBV11-2,-,TRBJ1-3,TGTGCCAGCAGCCCGCATCGGGGTCCTGGAAACACCATATATTTT,CASSPHRGPGNTIYF
-,TRBV18,-,TRBJ1-2,TGTGCCAGCTCACTGCGTAGCCCTAACTATGGCTACACCTTC,CASSLRSPNYGYTF